One sample yielded the 27 T cell receptor beta chains listed below, sequenced in a study of T cells in Graves' hyperthyroidism and ophthalmopathy. RNA transcripts gave rise to amplified TCR beta CDR3 regions. First-round RT-PCR of the TCR CDR3 relied on the HTBI primer set. From the multiplex PCR reads, TCRdb called clonotypes with MiXCR, one entry per CDR3 protein. This table holds hundreds of thousands of distinct CDR3 sequences, about 20% found once. The specimen sequenced was blood. These receptor sequences come from a man under 40 with Graves' ophthalmopathy.

In this sample, this clonotype turned up a few times. This chain links TRBV28 with TRBJ1-5; 7 bases agree with TRBD1. CDR3 size: 15 residues. Germline V lookup: CDR1 MDHEN, CDR2 SYDVKM. V dropped 1 base and J dropped 3; count of bases not matched to a gene: 3. CDR3 coding DNA: TGTGCCAGCAGTTTATCCAGGGGGAACAATCAGCCCCAGCATTTT. This sequence encodes CASSLSRGNNQPQHF.

This clonotype was picked up a small number of times. This rearrangement joins TRBV11-2 to TRBJ2-5; TRBD2 aligns across 8 bases. The CDR3 consists of 14 residues. Germline CDR1 is SGHAT and CDR2 is FQNNGV. The V gene end was trimmed by 4 bases and the J gene end by 5 bases; junction bases not matched to a gene: 6. In DNA form, the CDR3 reads TGTGCCAGCAGCTCCGGGGGGGTTTTCGAGACCCAGTACTTC. The encoded protein is CASSSGGVFETQYF.

J is TRBJ2-1 and V is TRBV20-1; 7 positions agree with TRBD2. CDR1 and CDR2 from the germline V gene are DFQATT and SNEGSKA (reference sequence). The CDR3 runs to 13 residues. Trimming removed 4 bases from V and 9 bases from J; junction bases left unmatched: 9. DNA for the CDR3: TGCAGTGCTACACGACTAGCCGTAGGTGAGCAGTTCTTC. Protein: CSATRLAVGEQFF.

The gene calls are TRBV30 and TRBJ1-1; D might be TRBD1 (6 bases). CDR1 and CDR2 from the germline V gene are GTSNPN and SVGIG (reference sequence). V was cut by 1 base and J by 0 bases, with 12 bases left in between. The CDR3 runs 15 residues. CDR3 sequence (DNA): TGTGCCTGGAGTGGCGGGGGCAGGATGAACACTGAAGCTTTCTTT. Residues: CAWSGGGRMNTEAFF.

This clonotype was seen at least ten times. V is TRBV28 and J is TRBJ2-1; D remains ambiguous. Germline V gene data show CDR1 as MDHEN and CDR2 as SYDVKM. The CDR3 is 13 amino acids. V was trimmed by 6 bases and J by 1 base, leaving 7 bases between them. The CDR3 is CASRGGSYNEQFF. In DNA form, the CDR3 reads TGTGCCAGCAGGGGCGGTTCCTACAATGAGCAGTTCTTC.

The V gene is TRBV6-1, the J gene TRBJ2-1; D is unresolved. The CDR3 has 13 residues. Germline assignment: CDR1 MNHNS and CDR2 SASEGT. The ends were cut back, 4 bases at V and 4 bases at J, with 8 bases in the middle. CDR3 DNA: TGTGCCAGCAGTGCTAGGGAATACAATGAGCAGTTCTTC. Encoded protein: CASSAREYNEQFF.

This clonotype has more than one count but fewer than ten. CDR3 in DNA: TGTGCCAGCAGCCAAGAATACAGCACAGATACGCAGTATTTT. It is translated as CASSQEYSTDTQYF. The chain employs TRBV4-2 and TRBJ2-3, with D hard to call. V lost 0 bases and J 0 bases, leaving 4 bases between the germline ends. CDR1 is LGHNA, CDR2 YNFKEQ, per germline. The CDR3 is 14 amino acids.

This chain links TRBV27 with TRBJ2-7, with D hard to call. This CDR3 has 17 residues. Germline CDR1 reads MNHEY; CDR2 reads SMNVEV (reference sequence). V was cut by 4 bases and J by 2 bases, with 21 bases left in between. This CDR3 is CASSSKHRATAAYEQYF. The CDR3 bases are TGTGCCAGCAGTTCTAAGCATCGGGCAACGGCGGCCTACGAGCAGTACTTC.

Ten or more counts support this clonotype. The genes are TRBV5-1 and TRBJ2-1, with 7 bases matching TRBD1. Germline lookup yields CDR1 SGHRS and CDR2 YFSETQ. This CDR3 has 14 residues. J gave up 4 bases and V 5 bases, and 6 bases lay outside the gene matches. The CDR3 sequence is CASSQGQSYNEQFF. The CDR3 bases are TGCGCCAGCAGTCAGGGACAGTCGTACAATGAGCAGTTCTTC.

This clonotype appeared a few times. The genes are TRBV10-2 and TRBJ1-1, with 7 bases aligning to TRBD1. V was pared by 10 bases and J by 1 base, with 6 bases of the junction left unmatched. Germline V CDR1 and CDR2: WSHSY, SAAADI. The length of the CDR3 is 13 residues. CDR3 region: CAKAQGPNTEAFF. Here the CDR3 DNA reads TGCGCCAAGGCACAGGGGCCGAACACTGAAGCTTTCTTT.

This clonotype was detected ten times or more. V is TRBV5-1 and J is TRBJ1-6, with D perhaps matching TRBD1 (6 bases). Looked up from germline, CDR1 is SGHRS and CDR2 is YFSETQ. Trimming shortened V by 5 bases and J by 9 bases, and 15 bases separated the two germline ends. The CDR3 spans 14 residues. The CDR3 loop reads CASRGGPGVSPLHF. The CDR3 nucleotides are TGCGCCAGCAGGGGAGGACCAGGGGTTTCACCCCTCCACTTT.

The V gene is TRBV20-1, the J gene TRBJ2-7, with D perhaps given as TRBD1 or TRBD2 (5 bases each). Germline V gives CDR1 DFQATT, CDR2 SNEGSKA (reference sequence). V lost 6 bases to trimming and J lost 1 base, with 19 bases between them. This CDR3 is built from 15 residues. CDR3 protein: CSANTGTTRSYEQYF. DNA for the CDR3: TGCAGTGCCAATACCGGGACCACACGTTCCTACGAGCAGTACTTC.

This clonotype has a count of ten or more. The chain joins TRBV12-3 or TRBV12-4 to TRBJ2-7, with TRBD1 as a possible D gene (5 bases). With 1 base removed from V and 5 bases from J, the gap between germline ends came to 15 bases. This CDR3 spans 15 amino acids. CDR3 coding DNA: TGTGCCAGCAGTTTAGGGGAAACAGGTTCCGACGAGCAGTACTTC. Its translation is CASSLGETGSDEQYF.

This clonotype has more than one count but fewer than ten. The final CDR3 position lacks the conserved phenylalanine or tryptophan, pointing to a likely read error. The rearrangement uses TRBV7-2 and TRBJ2-1; D not resolved. The germline gives CDR1 SGHTA, CDR2 FQGNSA. CDR3 length equals 12 residues. CDR3 nucleotide sequence: TGCGCCAGCAGCGCAACTTACAATGAGCAGTTCCTC. The encoded protein is CASSATYNEQFL.

As concerns this clonotype: A much larger clone differs from this one at a single base, so this may be a read error. The J gene is TRBJ2-7, the V gene TRBV11-2, with 10 nucleotides matching TRBD2. This CDR3 is built from 15 residues. Looked up from germline, CDR1 is SGHAT and CDR2 is FQNNGV. CDR3 DNA: TGTGCCAGCAGCTTAGAACTAGCGGGATCCTGCGAGCAGTACTTC. Its translation is CASSLELAGSCEQYF.

The chain's CDR3 is CASSRRRAGNTEAFF. DNA of the CDR3: TGTGCCAGCAGTCGACGTCGGGCGGGGAACACTGAAGCTTTCTTT. The V and J genes are TRBV12-3 or TRBV12-4 and TRBJ1-1; D is unresolved. The CDR3 spans 15 residues. Trimming took 5 bases from V and 1 from J, leaving 14 bases between them.

The chain carries TRBV10-2 and TRBJ2-1; no clear D. Looked up from germline, CDR1 is WSHSY and CDR2 is SAAADI. Deletions cut 9 bases from V and 4 bases from J, with 16 bases between. CDR3 length equals 14 residues. This CDR3 is CARIQLEYYNEQFF. CDR3 nucleotides: TGCGCCAGGATTCAACTGGAATATTACAATGAGCAGTTCTTC.

This clonotype occurred a few times. This chain connects TRBV28 to TRBJ2-7; perhaps TRBD1 as D (5 bases). V lost 3 bases and J lost 6, with 6 bases in between. This CDR3 contains 11 residues. From germline, CDR1 is MDHEN and CDR2 SYDVKM. Written as DNA, the CDR3 is TGTGCCAGCAGTTTTACAGGCGAGCAGTACTTC. Its translation: CASSFTGEQYF.

This chain joins TRBV2 and TRBJ2-2, with TRBD1 identical over 7 bases. V trimming: 5 bases; J trimming: 3 bases; junction bases outside the gene matches: 3. Germline CDR1 reads SNHLY; CDR2 reads FYNNEI. The CDR3 covers 14 residues. The CDR3 sequence is CASSFTGDTGELFF. For the CDR3, the DNA is TGTGCCAGCAGTTTTACAGGGGACACCGGGGAGCTGTTTTTT.

About this clonotype: The junction and the germline gene differ at one end; a read error may be behind it. This chain uses TRBV27 with TRBJ1-5, with D hard to call. The germline V gene has CDR1 MNHEY and CDR2 SMNVEV (reference sequence). The CDR3 length is 16 residues. This CDR3 is CASNLRPTHSNQPQHF. The CDR3 coding sequence is TGTGCCAGCAATTTAAGGCCCACCCATAGCAATCAGCCCCAGCATTTT.

The V and J genes are TRBV5-6 and TRBJ1-2, with 9 bases lining up with TRBD1. This CDR3 is 15 amino acids long. Trimming cost V 4 bases and J 4 bases; bases outside gene matches: 8. The germline gives CDR1 SGHDT, CDR2 YYEEEE. In nucleotides, the CDR3 is TGTGCCAGCAGCAGGGCCGGGACAGGGATCTATGGCTACACCTTC. Translating gives CASSRAGTGIYGYTF.

Comment on this clonotype: At one end, the junction sequence differs from germline, possibly due to a read error. The chain has TRBV6-2 or TRBV6-3 and TRBJ1-2; TRBD1 aligns across 8 bases. The germline V gene has CDR1 MNHEY and CDR2 SVGEGT. The CDR3 runs 12 residues. CDR3 bases: TGTGCCAGCACCCGGACAGGGAATGGCTACGCCTTC. It is translated as CASTRTGNGYAF.

The sample holds one count of this clonotype. The chain joins TRBV6-2 or TRBV6-3 to TRBJ2-1; D gene ambiguous. The germline V gene encodes CDR1 MNHEY and CDR2 SVGEGT. The CDR3 is 15 amino acids. V dropped 2 bases and J dropped 2 bases, with 10 bases sitting between them. This CDR3 reads CASSYSSNPYNEQFF. The CDR3, as DNA: TGTGCCAGCAGTTACAGCAGCAACCCCTACAATGAGCAGTTCTTC.

The chain joins TRBV4-2 to TRBJ2-1, with 11 bases that match TRBD2. Unmatched junction bases numbered 12, after V lost 3 bases and J lost 8 bases. Germline CDR1 and CDR2: LGHNA and YNFKEQ. This CDR3 contains 17 residues. This chain's CDR3 is CASSQEFATSGMDEQFF. Here the CDR3 DNA reads TGTGCCAGCAGCCAGGAATTTGCGACTAGCGGGATGGATGAGCAGTTCTTC.

This clonotype appeared a few times. This chain connects TRBV14 to TRBJ2-3; D is perhaps TRBD1 (6 bases). The germline V gene encodes CDR1 SGHDN and CDR2 FVKESK. V was pared by 0 bases and J by 5 bases, with 6 bases between. This CDR3 region has 13 residues. The CDR3 protein is CASSQEGGDTQYF. The CDR3 DNA is TGTGCCAGCAGCCAAGAAGGGGGAGATACGCAGTATTTT.

This clonotype was counted ten times or more. The rearrangement joins TRBV10-3 to TRBJ2-7; no firm D call. Trimming left V 2 bases short and J 0 bases short, with 8 bases between. This CDR3 spans 14 amino acids. Germline lookup yields CDR1 ENHRY and CDR2 SYGVKD. CDR3 amino acids: CAISEDLSSYEQYF. CDR3 coding DNA: TGTGCCATCAGTGAGGACTTAAGCTCCTACGAGCAGTACTTC.

V is TRBV10-2 and J is TRBJ1-5, with D possibly TRBD1 on 6 matching bases. This CDR3 contains 16 residues. The ends were cut back, 3 bases at V and 6 bases at J, with 18 bases in the middle. CDR1 WSHSY and CDR2 SAAADI come from the germline V gene. The CDR3 DNA reads TGCGCCAGCAGTGATGTGATCCGGGTACAGGGTCAGCCCCAGCATTTT. Translated, it gives CASSDVIRVQGQPQHF.